This T cell receptor beta chain was captured by sequencing in a study of cytomegalovirus exposure and HLA in healthy donors. The CDR3 runs to 12 residues. V was shortened by 5 bases and J by 5 bases, with 6 bases between the two germline ends. Looked up from germline, CDR1 is LNHDA and CDR2 is SQIVND (reference sequence). PCR employed 60 Vbeta and 13 Jbeta primers. The table came from immunoSEQ multiplex PCR; TCRdb's copy has only in-frame clones and leaves some out. The sample consists of some 160,000 clones, 70% to 90% of them appearing once. The J gene is TRBJ2-2, the V gene TRBV19; D is possibly TRBD2 (5 bases). This TCR came from a woman between 40 and 50 years old in good health and CMV-seropositive. Input material: PBMCs. CDR3 protein: CASSRRTGELFF. In DNA form, the CDR3 reads TGTGCCAGTAGTCGGAGGACCGGGGAGCTGTTTTTT.